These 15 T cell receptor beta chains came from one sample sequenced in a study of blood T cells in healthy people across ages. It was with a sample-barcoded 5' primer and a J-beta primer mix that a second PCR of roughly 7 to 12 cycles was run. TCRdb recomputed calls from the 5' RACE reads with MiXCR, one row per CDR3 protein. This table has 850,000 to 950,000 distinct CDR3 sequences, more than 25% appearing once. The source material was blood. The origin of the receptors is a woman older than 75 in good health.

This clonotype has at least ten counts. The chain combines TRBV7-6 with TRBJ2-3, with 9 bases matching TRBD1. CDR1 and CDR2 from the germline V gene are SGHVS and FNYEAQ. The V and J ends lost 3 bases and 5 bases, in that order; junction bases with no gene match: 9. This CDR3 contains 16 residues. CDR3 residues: CASSFGTGRLGDTQYF. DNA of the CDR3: TGTGCCAGCAGCTTCGGGACAGGGAGGTTAGGAGATACGCAGTATTTT.

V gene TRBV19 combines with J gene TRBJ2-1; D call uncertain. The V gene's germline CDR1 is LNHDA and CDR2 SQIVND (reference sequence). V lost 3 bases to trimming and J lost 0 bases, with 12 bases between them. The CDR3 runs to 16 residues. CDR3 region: CASSIDSQSSYNEQFF. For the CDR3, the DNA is TGTGCCAGTAGTATCGACTCTCAGAGCTCCTACAATGAGCAGTTCTTC.

Written as DNA, the CDR3 is TGTGCCAGTAGGACAGGGGCCTCCTACGTGCAGTACTTC. It encodes CASRTGASYVQYF. This chain uses TRBV6-2 or TRBV6-3 with TRBJ2-4; the match to TRBD1 covers 9 bases. The CDR3 is 13 amino acids. Unmatched junction bases numbered 13, after V lost 9 bases and J lost 13 bases. Germline lookup yields CDR1 MNHEY and CDR2 SVGEGT.

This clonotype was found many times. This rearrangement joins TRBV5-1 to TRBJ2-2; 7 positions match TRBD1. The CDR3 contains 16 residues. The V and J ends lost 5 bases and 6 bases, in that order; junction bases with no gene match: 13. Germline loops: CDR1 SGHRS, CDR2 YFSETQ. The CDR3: CASRPTGVRAAGELFF. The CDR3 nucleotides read TGCGCCAGCAGACCTACAGGGGTTAGAGCTGCCGGGGAGCTGTTTTTT.

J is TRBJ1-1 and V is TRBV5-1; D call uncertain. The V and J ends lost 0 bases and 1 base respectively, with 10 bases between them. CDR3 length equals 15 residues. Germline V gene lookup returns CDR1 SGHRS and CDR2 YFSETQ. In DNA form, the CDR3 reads TGCGCCAGCAGCTTGGAAAATCTGGAGAACACTGAAGCTTTCTTT. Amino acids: CASSLENLENTEAFF.

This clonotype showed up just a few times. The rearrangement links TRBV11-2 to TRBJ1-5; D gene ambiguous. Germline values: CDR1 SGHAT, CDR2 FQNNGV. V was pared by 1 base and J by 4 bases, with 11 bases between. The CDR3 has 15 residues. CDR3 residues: CASSLGNGKNQPQHF. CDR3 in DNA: TGTGCCAGCAGCTTAGGTAACGGTAAAAATCAGCCCCAGCATTTT.

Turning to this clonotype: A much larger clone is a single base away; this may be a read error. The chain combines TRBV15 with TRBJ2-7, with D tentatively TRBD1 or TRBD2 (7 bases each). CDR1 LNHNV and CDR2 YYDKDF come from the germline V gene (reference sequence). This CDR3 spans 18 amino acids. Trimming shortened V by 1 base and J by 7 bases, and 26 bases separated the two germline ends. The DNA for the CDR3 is TGTGCCACCAGCAGAGTGGGAGGGGGCAGGGGAATATACAATGAGCAGTACTTC. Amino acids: CATSRVGGGRGIYNEQYF.

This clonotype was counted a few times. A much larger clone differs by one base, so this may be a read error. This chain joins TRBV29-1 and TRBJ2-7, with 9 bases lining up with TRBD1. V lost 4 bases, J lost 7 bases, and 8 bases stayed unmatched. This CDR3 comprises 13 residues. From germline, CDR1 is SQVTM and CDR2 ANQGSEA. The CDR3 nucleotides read TGCAGCGTTGCGGGACAGGGAATTTATGAGCAGTACTTC. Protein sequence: CSVAGQGIYEQYF.

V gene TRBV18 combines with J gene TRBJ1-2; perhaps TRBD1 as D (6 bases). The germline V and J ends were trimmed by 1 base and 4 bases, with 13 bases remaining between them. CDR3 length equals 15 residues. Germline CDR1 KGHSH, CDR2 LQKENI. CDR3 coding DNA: TGTGCCAGCTCACCACATCCAGGGGTTGGCTATGGCTACACCTTC. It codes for CASSPHPGVGYGYTF.

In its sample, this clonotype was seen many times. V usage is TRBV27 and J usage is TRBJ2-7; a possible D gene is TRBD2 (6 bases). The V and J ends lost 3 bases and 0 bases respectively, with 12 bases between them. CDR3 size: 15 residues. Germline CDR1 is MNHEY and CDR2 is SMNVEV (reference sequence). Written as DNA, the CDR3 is TGTGCCAGCAGTTTGGTTCGGGGGAGCTCCTACGAGCAGTACTTC. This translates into CASSLVRGSSYEQYF.

CDR3 nucleotide sequence: TGCAGTGCTAGAGATCAGGCTAGTGCCCAAGAGACCCAGTACTTC. This sequence encodes CSARDQASAQETQYF. V is TRBV20-1 and J is TRBJ2-5; D uncertain. The CDR3 extends over 15 amino acids. Germline V gives CDR1 DFQATT, CDR2 SNEGSKA (reference sequence). V lost 0 bases, J lost 1 base, and 12 bases lay in between.

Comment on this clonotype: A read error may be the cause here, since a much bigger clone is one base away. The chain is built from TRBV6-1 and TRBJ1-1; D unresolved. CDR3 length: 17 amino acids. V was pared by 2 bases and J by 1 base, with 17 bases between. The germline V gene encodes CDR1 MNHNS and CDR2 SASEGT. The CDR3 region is CASSEPSLASQNTEAFF. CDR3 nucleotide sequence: TGTGCCAGCAGTGAACCGTCTCTGGCCAGCCAGAACACTGAAGCTTTCTTT.

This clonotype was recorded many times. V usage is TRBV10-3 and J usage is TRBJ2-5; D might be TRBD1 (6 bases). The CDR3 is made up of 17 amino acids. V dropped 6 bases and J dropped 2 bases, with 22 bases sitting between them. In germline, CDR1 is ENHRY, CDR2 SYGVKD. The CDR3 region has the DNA TGTGCCATCAGCCCAGAGGGGGTACCGCGAGTACAAGAGACCCAGTACTTC. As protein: CAISPEGVPRVQETQYF.

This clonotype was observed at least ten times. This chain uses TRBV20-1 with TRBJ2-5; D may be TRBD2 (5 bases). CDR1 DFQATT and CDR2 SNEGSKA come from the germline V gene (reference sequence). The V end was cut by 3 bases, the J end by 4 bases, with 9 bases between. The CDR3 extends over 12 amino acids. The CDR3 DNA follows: TGCAGTGCTAGGGGCGGAGGAGAGACCCAGTACTTC. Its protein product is CSARGGGETQYF.

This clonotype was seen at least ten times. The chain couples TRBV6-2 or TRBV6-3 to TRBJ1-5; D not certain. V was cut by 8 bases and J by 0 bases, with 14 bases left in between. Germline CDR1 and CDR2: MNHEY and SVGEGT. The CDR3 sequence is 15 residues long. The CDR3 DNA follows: TGTGCCAGCGGTGCAGTCCTAATTAGCAATCAGCCCCAGCATTTT. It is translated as CASGAVLISNQPQHF.